The present TCR beta chain was sequenced within a study of cytomegalovirus exposure and HLA in healthy donors. About the research overall: The 120 or so validation repertoires used a platform that matched the one used for the 500 to 700 first-cohort repertoires, as a later analysis reported. Study observations and caveats: Researchers counted around 180 TCR beta chains as cytomegalovirus-associated.

Comment on this clone: Its antigen is still unknown.

The donors were part of the validation cohort of 95 to 150 subjects. That cohort was separate from the first cohort, which comprised 666 subjects. Germline V lookup: CDR1 MGHDK, CDR2 SYGVNS. J gave up 5 bases and V 2 bases, and 7 bases lay outside the gene matches. This CDR3 is built from 15 residues. The method was immunoSEQ multiplex PCR; TCRdb's version includes in-frame clones alone and lacks a portion of them. The table includes hundreds of thousands of clones, 86% detected once. The receptor was isolated from a woman between 18 and 30 years old in good health and CMV-seronegative. The chain links TRBV25-1 to TRBJ2-7, with 9 nucleotides matching TRBD1. The source material was PBMCs. CDR3 DNA sequence: TGTGCCAGCAGTGAAGGCGGGACAGGGTGGGACGAGCAGTACTTC. Protein product: CASSEGGTGWDEQYF.